These T cell receptor beta chains were read from a single sample in a study of shared clonotypes between healthy human individuals. The assay was immunoSEQ multiplex PCR, and TCRdb's table has in-frame clones only and misses some. This sample has 1.5 million to 2.5 million clones; approximately 94% occur once, and the top ten carry around 1%. Input material: naive CD8+ T cells sorted from blood. The receptor source for this set is a man in his late teens or twenties in good health. Each CDR3 is given with its conserved first and last residue. The D gene is left open where the match is weak. Only some rows state a clone size, as once, few, many or a class for expanded clones.

TRBD1	TRBV19	NA	TRBJ2-2	TGTGCCAGTAGTATCCTGGGACAGGGGGCCGGGGAGCTGTTTTTT	CASSILGQGAGELFF
NA	TRBV7-9	NA	TRBJ2-2	TGTGCCAGCAACTTAGATGGGGACGCGAACACCGGGGAGCTGTTTTTT	CASNLDGDANTGELFF
NA	TRBV18	NA	TRBJ1-1	TGTGCCAGCTCACCACCGTGGCAGACTATGAACACTGAAGCTTTCTTT	CASSPPWQTMNTEAFF
NA	TRBV2	NA	TRBJ2-7	TGTGCCAGCAGCCAGAGGTTGTACGAGCAGTACTTC	CASSQRLYEQYF
TRBD1	TRBV13	NA	TRBJ1-1	TGTGCCAGCAGTGGGGAGGGGACAGTTAACACTGAAGCTTTCTTT	CASSGEGTVNTEAFF
NA	TRBV27	NA	TRBJ2-7	TGTGCCAGCAGTCTTACAGGGGGGGACAACGAGCAGTACTTC	CASSLTGGDNEQYF
NA	TRBV10-1	NA	TRBJ2-1	TGCGCCAGCAGTACTAGTCCCTACAATGAGCAGTTCTTC	CASSTSPYNEQFF
TRBD1	TRBV7-9	NA	TRBJ2-7	TGTGCCAGCAGCTTGGACAGGGGATACGAGCAGTACTTC	CASSLDRGYEQYF
NA	TRBV5-5	NA	TRBJ1-2	TGTGCCAGCAGCTTGGCGGGGGCTAACTATGGCTACACCTTC	CASSLAGANYGYTF
TRBD2	TRBV27	NA	TRBJ2-3	TGTGCCAGCAGTTTACTTGGTGTAGCGGGGGCCCGCACAGATACGCAGTATTTT	CASSLLGVAGARTDTQYF
NA	TRBV27	NA	TRBJ2-7	TGTGCCAGCAGTTTCCCGCCAGGCTACGAGCAGTACTTC	CASSFPPGYEQYF
NA	TRBV9	NA	TRBJ1-4	TGTGCCAGCAGCCCCGGGACCGACAGCACTAATGAAAAACTGTTTTTT	CASSPGTDSTNEKLFF
TRBD1	TRBV15	NA	TRBJ2-7	TGTGCCACCAGTAAGACAGGGGTCACCTACGAGCAGTACTTC	CATSKTGVTYEQYF
TRBD2	TRBV29-1	NA	TRBJ2-5	TGCAGCGTTAAACCGACCGGGACTAGCGATAAAGAGACCCAGTACTTC	CSVKPTGTSDKETQYF
NA	TRBV27	NA	TRBJ2-1	TGTGCCAGCAGTGTGGAGGGGGCTTCCTACAATGAGCAGTTCTTC	CASSVEGASYNEQFF
NA	TRBV4-1	NA	TRBJ2-7	TGCGCCAGCAGCCAAGGGGCCTCAGTCCGGGACGAGCAGTACTTC	CASSQGASVRDEQYF
NA	TRBV30	NA	TRBJ2-7	TGTGCCTGGCACCCCGAAGGGTCGCCCTCCTACGAGCAGTACTTC	CAWHPEGSPSYEQYF
NA	TRBV28	NA	TRBJ1-1	TGTGCCAGCAGTTCACCAAGGGAGAGGAACACTGAAGCTTTCTTT	CASSSPRERNTEAFF
TRBD2	TRBV27	NA	TRBJ2-7	TGTGCCAGCAGTTGGACTAGCGGCTACGAGCAGTACTTC	CASSWTSGYEQYF
NA	TRBV12-5	NA	TRBJ1-5	TGTGCTAGTGGTTTCCAAACGACGGAGCCAAGCAATCAGCCCCAGCATTTT	CASGFQTTEPSNQPQHF
TRBD1	TRBV27	NA	TRBJ2-2	TGTGCCAGCAGCCGGGACAGCCTTTTCTTGAACACCGGGGAGCTGTTTTTT	CASSRDSLFLNTGELFF
NA	TRBV7-3	NA	TRBJ1-6	TGTGCCAGCAGCCTCCACCTCGCCGGGACGGAAGAAAATTCACCCCTCCACTTT	CASSLHLAGTEENSPLHF
NA	TRBV9	NA	TRBJ2-1	TGTGCCAGCAGCGCCGATACATATGAGCAGTTCTTC	CASSADTYEQFF
TRBD2	TRBV12-5	once	TRBJ2-5	TGTGCTAGTGGTACCGGACTAGCGGGAGGTTCAGAGACCCAGTACTTC	CASGTGLAGGSETQYF
NA	TRBV7-7	NA	TRBJ2-1	TGTGCTAGCAGCTTAGACGGTCACAATGAGCAGTTCTTC	CASSLDGHNEQFF
TRBD1	TRBV7-9	NA	TRBJ1-5	TGTGCCAGCAGCTTGGACAGGGGGCTTAATCAGCCCCAGCATTTT	CASSLDRGLNQPQHF
TRBD2	TRBV9	NA	TRBJ2-7	TGTGCCAGCAGCGGTCGGGAGCGGGATGACGAGCAGTACTTC	CASSGRERDDEQYF
TRBD2	TRBV2	NA	TRBJ2-3	TGTGCCAGCAGGGAAGCGGGACTATCAACTCGCACAGATACGCAGTATTTT	CASREAGLSTRTDTQYF
NA	TRBV5-6	NA	TRBJ1-5	TGTGCCAGCAGCCCGGGTCCGGTTCAGCCCCAGCATTTT	CASSPGPVQPQHF
NA	TRBV5-8	NA	TRBJ2-5	TGTGCCAGCAGTCCTTCCGGCGGGAACCAAGAGACCCAGTACTTC	CASSPSGGNQETQYF
NA	TRBV11-3	NA	TRBJ2-7	TGTGCCAGCAGCTTAGGGGACGACAGGATCTACGAGCAGTACTTC	CASSLGDDRIYEQYF
TRBD2	TRBV5-1	NA	TRBJ2-3	TGCGCCAGCAGCCGTCGCGGGGGGTTGGATACGCAGTATTTT	CASSRRGGLDTQYF
TRBD1	TRBV7-6	NA	TRBJ2-7	TGTGCCAGCAGCTCCCCGGACAGGGGGATTGGGCAGTACTTC	CASSSPDRGIGQYF
TRBD1	TRBV4-1	NA	TRBJ2-7	TGCGCCAGCAGCCCCGGACAGGGAGTGTACGAGCAGTACTTC	CASSPGQGVYEQYF
NA	TRBV7-9	NA	TRBJ2-7	TGTGCCAGCCTCAGGGAGGGGGGCATTGGGTACGAGCAGTACTTC	CASLREGGIGYEQYF
NA	TRBV6-6	NA	TRBJ1-4	TGTGCCAGCAGTTACTCTATAAGTGACCCCAATGAAAAACTGTTTTTT	CASSYSISDPNEKLFF
NA	TRBV7-9	NA	TRBJ1-3	TGTGCCAGCAGCACCACGCAGACTGGAAACACCATATATTTT	CASSTTQTGNTIYF
TRBD2	TRBV4-2	NA	TRBJ2-2	TGTGCCAGCAGCCCCGCGAGCGGGACGTTCACCGGGGAGCTGTTTTTT	CASSPASGTFTGELFF
NA	TRBV6-1	NA	TRBJ2-7	TGTGCCAGCAGTGTCGCCATAGCTGGCTACGAGCAGTACTTC	CASSVAIAGYEQYF
TRBD2	TRBV5-4	NA	TRBJ2-7	TGTGCCAGCAGCTTGGCTAGCGGGAGGTACGAGCAGTACTTC	CASSLASGRYEQYF
TRBD2	TRBV4-1	NA	TRBJ2-3	TGCGCCAGCAGCCAAGAGGGAGGTAGCGGGAGTTACACAGATACGCAGTATTTT	CASSQEGGSGSYTDTQYF
NA	TRBV28	NA	TRBJ2-2	TGTGCCAGCAGTTTCCCGTGGGGGTCCTTTAACACCGGGGAGCTGTTTTTT	CASSFPWGSFNTGELFF
TRBD2	TRBV9	NA	TRBJ2-2	TGTGCCAGCAGCGTAGAGGGACTAGCGACCGGGGAGCTGTTTTTT	CASSVEGLATGELFF
TRBD2	TRBV6-5	NA	TRBJ2-1	TGTGCCAGCAGCTCACTAGCGATCGGGGAGCAGTTCTTC	CASSSLAIGEQFF
TRBD1	TRBV5-4	NA	TRBJ2-7	TGTGCCAGCAGCGCCGGGACAGCCTCCTACGAGCAGTACTTC	CASSAGTASYEQYF
TRBD2	TRBV4-2	NA	TRBJ2-2	TGTGCCAGCAGCCAAGATGGGGGACTAGCGGTTAACACCGGGGAGCTGTTTTTT	CASSQDGGLAVNTGELFF
TRBD2	TRBV9	NA	TRBJ2-1	TGTGCCAGCAGCGCAAGCGGGGCGGAATACAATGAGCAGTTCTTC	CASSASGAEYNEQFF
TRBD2	TRBV27	NA	TRBJ2-2	TGTGCCAGCACCCTGGGGGGGATAGGCGGGGAGCTGTTTTTT	CASTLGGIGGELFF
TRBD2	TRBV4-3	NA	TRBJ2-1	TGCGCCAGCAGCCAGCTCGGACTAGCCCAGATGGAGGAGCAGTTCTTC	CASSQLGLAQMEEQFF
TRBD1	TRBV19	NA	TRBJ2-7	TGTGCCAGTAGTTCACCGGGACAGGGAGCGTACGAGCAGTACTTC	CASSSPGQGAYEQYF
TRBD2	TRBV5-6	NA	TRBJ2-7	TGTGCCAGCAGCTGGGAGGGGCTCGCCTACGAGCAGTACTTC	CASSWEGLAYEQYF
NA	TRBV6-5	NA	TRBJ2-2	TGTGCCAGCGGAGAGGTGAACACCGGGGAGCTGTTTTTT	CASGEVNTGELFF
NA	TRBV4-3	many	TRBJ1-1	TGCGCCAGCAGCCACAGGGAGGCGAACACTGAAGCTTTCTTT	CASSHREANTEAFF
NA	TRBV28	NA	TRBJ2-1	TGTGCCAGCAGTTTTGCAGGGAACAATGAGCAGTTCTTC	CASSFAGNNEQFF